This T cell receptor beta chain was captured in a study of CD8+CD57+ T cells in acquired aplastic anemia. Patients chosen for sequencing had shown CD8+CD57+ cell expansion by flow cytometry. A word on this clonotype: The CDR3 does not end in the conserved phenylalanine or tryptophan, so this is likely a read error.

Genomic DNA provided the template from which TCR beta VDJ and CDR3 profiles were obtained. Each CDR3 protein is one row after TCRdb ran MiXCR on the reads. This table holds about 180,000 distinct CDR3 sequences, about half found once. V lost 0 bases to trimming and J lost 4 bases, with 10 bases between them. This CDR3 has 14 amino acids. CDR1 and CDR2 from the germline V gene are LNHNV and YYDKDF (reference sequence). This TCR was sampled from a human donor with aplastic anemia. What was sequenced was sorted CD4+, CD8+, or CD8+CD57+ T cells (not recorded which) from PBMCs. The chain couples TRBV15 to TRBJ2-7; possible D gene TRBD2, 5 bases. In DNA form, the CDR3 reads TGTGCCACCAGCAGAGAGGCGGGCCCTTACGAGCAGTACTTA. Its protein is CATSREAGPYEQYL.